This TCR beta chain was recorded in a study of blood T cell repertoires in COVID-19. In the study overall: Acute-phase and convalescent COVID-19 samples originated in the United States, Italy and Spain. Sources were T cells, B-cell-depleted T cells, or PBMCs; the material itself was cDNA or gDNA.

Authors' methods: It was from reference gene primer amplification that nucleated cell counts were estimated. Sequencing was performed with immunoSEQ multiplex PCR; in TCRdb, only in-frame clones are kept and a portion is missing. V and J calls and clone size are copied from that table; D and trimming were computed from the DNA. In the table there are some 150,000 clones, more than 75% of which are singletons. Losses at the gene ends were 4 bases for V and 1 base for J; bases not matched to a gene: 4. CDR1 and CDR2 (germline): SGHRS, YFSETQ. The CDR3 spans 14 residues. This chain connects TRBV5-1 to TRBJ2-5, with 7 bases that match TRBD1. The origin of this receptor is a man aged 45-60 years who had recovered from COVID-19. The sample comprised peripheral blood. The CDR3 region is CASSVGTVQETQYF. The CDR3 DNA sequence: TGCGCCAGCAGCGTTGGGACAGTCCAAGAGACCCAGTACTTC.